One and the same sample provided the 10 T cell receptor beta chains below, sequenced in a study of CD8+ T cells in alopecia areata. Sequencing used cDNA as its template, made by extracting RNA and reverse transcribing it. Profiled with immunoSEQ multiplex PCR; TCRdb holds only in-frame clones, not every one. This repertoire shows 90,000 to 150,000 clones, about 61% found once; its top ten account for nearly 30%. Treatment specified: oral pan-JAK inhibitor, 5-10 mg twice daily. The input for sequencing was CD8+ T cells sorted from blood, taken at week 4, from a patient treated with tofacitinib. These receptors were taken from a human donor with alopecia areata.

The chain has TRBV30 and TRBJ2-7, with TRBD1 as a possible D gene (6 bases). Germline values: CDR1 GTSNPN, CDR2 SVGIG (reference sequence). The CDR3 loop spans 13 amino acids. The V end lost 4 bases, the J end lost 4 bases, and 14 bases lay between the germline ends. The CDR3 loop reads CAWTLGQPYEQYF. Written as DNA, the CDR3 is TGTGCCTGGACCCTCGGACAGCCATACGAGCAGTACTTC. The full variable domain, in which reference TRBV30 and TRBJ2-7 provide the parts outside the CDR3, is SQTIHQWPATLVQPVGSPLSLECTVEGTSNPNLYWYRQAAGRGLQLLFYSVGIGQISSEVPQNLSASRPQDRQFILSSKKLLLSDSGFYLCAWTLGQPYEQYFGPGTRLTVT.

This clone was observed a few times. The genes are TRBV29-1 and TRBJ2-3; D perhaps matches TRBD1 (5 bases). The CDR3 sequence is 13 residues long. The V end lost 5 bases, the J end lost 7 bases, and 16 bases lay between the germline ends. CDR1 and CDR2 from the germline V gene are SQVTM and ANQGSEA. CDR3 sequence: CSVIPEGVYTQYF. CDR3 DNA sequence: TGCAGCGTTATACCCGAAGGGGTTTATACGCAGTATTTT.

The chain combines TRBV11-2 with TRBJ2-7; TRBD2 is a possible D gene (5 bases). This CDR3 is 13 amino acids long. The V end was cut by 5 bases, the J end by 3 bases, with 11 bases between. Germline assignment: CDR1 SGHAT and CDR2 FQNNGV. CDR3 amino acids: CASSPSGYYEQYF. As DNA, the CDR3 is TGTGCCAGCAGCCCCAGCGGATACTACGAGCAGTACTTC.

The rearrangement links TRBV7-2 to TRBJ2-1; no reliable D call. CDR1 SGHTA and CDR2 FQGNSA come from the germline V gene. The CDR3 covers 16 residues. Trimming removed 5 bases at V and 3 bases at J, with 17 bases between. CDR3 DNA: TGTGCCAGCAGCCCCCCCGGCTCGGAGAGCTACAATGAGCAGTTCTTC. Translating it yields CASSPPGSESYNEQFF.

This clone was observed at least ten times. This chain connects TRBV11-1 to TRBJ1-5; maybe TRBD1 (6 bases). V lost 1 base, J lost 1 base, and 17 bases lay in between. The CDR3 totals 18 residues. Germline CDR1 is SGHAT and CDR2 is FQDESV (reference sequence). The CDR3 DNA reads as TGTGCCAGCAGCTTAGGGGTACAGGGTCTGTTCAGCAATCAGCCCCAGCATTTT. The encoded protein is CASSLGVQGLFSNQPQHF.

This rearrangement joins TRBV30 to TRBJ2-7; D possibly corresponds to TRBD2 (5 bases). V shed 3 bases and J shed 2 bases, with 14 bases lying between them. There are 14 residues in the CDR3. Germline V gene sequence: CDR1 GTSNPN, CDR2 SVGIG (reference sequence). CDR3 nucleotides: TGTGCCTGGAGAGGAGCCGGGATGACCTACGAGCAGTACTTC. Its translation: CAWRGAGMTYEQYF.

This clone was observed a few times. The J gene is TRBJ2-7, the V gene TRBV14, with D uncertain. The CDR3 has 10 residues. Germline CDR1 reads SGHDN; CDR2 reads FVKESK. The V and J ends lost 6 bases and 3 bases respectively, with 3 bases between them. The CDR3 nucleotides are TGTGCCAGCAGTTACTACGAGCAGTACTTC. It encodes CASSYYEQYF.

In this sample, this clone turned up a few times. The chain combines TRBV28 with TRBJ1-1, with D maybe TRBD1 (5 bases). V was pared by 8 bases and J by 3 bases, with 7 bases between. Germline V gene lookup returns CDR1 MDHEN and CDR2 SYDVKM. This CDR3 has 11 residues. The CDR3 spells CASEGYTEAFF. In nucleotides, the CDR3 is TGTGCCAGCGAGGGGTACACTGAAGCTTTCTTT.

The rearrangement links TRBV29-1 to TRBJ2-2, with TRBD1 identical over 10 bases. The CDR3 runs to 16 residues. Germline lookup yields CDR1 SQVTM and CDR2 ANQGSEA. Trimming at V came to 6 bases and at J to 0 bases, leaving 7 bases not matched to a gene. The CDR3 nucleotides read TGCAGCGTACGGACAGGGGGATTCGCGAACACCGGGGAGCTGTTTTTT. Translating gives CSVRTGGFANTGELFF.

This clone was recorded once. The V and J genes are TRBV5-6 and TRBJ1-2, with D perhaps matching TRBD1 (5 bases). There are 13 residues in the CDR3. Germline CDR1 and CDR2: SGHDT and YYEEEE. Trimming cost V 0 bases and J 5 bases, with 8 bases left between them. Here the CDR3 DNA reads TGTGCCAGCAGCTTGGGACAGCCTTATGGCTACACCTTC. This gives the protein CASSLGQPYGYTF.